This TCR beta chain came from a study of OX40 agonist ivuxolimab in advanced cancers. Germline V gene lookup returns CDR1 MNHEY and CDR2 SMNVEV (reference sequence). V lost 6 bases and J lost 3, with 15 bases in between. CDR3 size: 14 residues. The data were produced by immunoSEQ multiplex PCR, yet TCRdb's version contains in-frame clones alone and is incomplete. The table shows 95,000 to 100,000 clones, with approximately 80% occurring only once. The chain combines TRBV27 with TRBJ2-7; maybe TRBD1 (6 bases). The sequence was obtained from an adult with an advanced solid tumor such as melanoma, head and neck, liver or kidney cancer. The material was CD4+ or CD8+ T cells sorted from blood, obtained in a trial of the OX40 agonist ivuxolimab. The DNA of the CDR3 is TGTGCCAGCAGCGCCGGGACAAAAGACTACGAGCAGTACTTC. This gives the protein CASSAGTKDYEQYF.